This record covers a single T cell receptor (beta chain). This entry belongs to a study of early T cells in non-severe SARS-CoV-2 infection. The wider study: Investigators sequenced bulk RNA drawn from unsorted whole blood, and chains remained unpaired.

This CDR3 region has 13 residues. The ends were cut back, 1 base at V and 15 bases at J, with 15 bases in the middle. Individual cDNA molecules received unique molecular identifiers. A single record per CDR3 protein comes from TCRdb applying MiXCR to the 5' RACE reads. Of about 77,000 distinct CDR3 sequences listed, 5% were seen once; the top ten hold around 6.6%. This clonotype originated in an adult who was a healthcare worker with PCR-confirmed SARS-CoV-2 infection or an uninfected control (not recorded which). Here the sequenced sample was whole blood, taken at baseline. The chain carries TRBV12-3 or TRBV12-4 and TRBJ1-4; D is unclear. CDR3 sequence: CASSLGRVLPMFF. The CDR3 region has the DNA TGTGCCAGCAGTTTAGGTCGGGTTCTCCCCATGTTTTTT.